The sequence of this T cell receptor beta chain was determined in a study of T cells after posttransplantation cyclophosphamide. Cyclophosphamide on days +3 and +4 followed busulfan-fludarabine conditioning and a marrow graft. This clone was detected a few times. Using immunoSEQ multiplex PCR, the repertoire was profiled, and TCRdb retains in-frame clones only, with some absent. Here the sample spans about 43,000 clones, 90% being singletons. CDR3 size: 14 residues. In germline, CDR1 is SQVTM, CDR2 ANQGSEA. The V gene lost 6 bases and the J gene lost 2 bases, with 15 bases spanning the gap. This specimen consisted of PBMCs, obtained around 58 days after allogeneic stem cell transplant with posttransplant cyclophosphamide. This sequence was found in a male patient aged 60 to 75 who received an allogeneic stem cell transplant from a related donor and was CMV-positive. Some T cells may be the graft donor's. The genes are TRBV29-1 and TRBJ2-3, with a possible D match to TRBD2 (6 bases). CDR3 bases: TGCAGCGTGGACGGCGGGGAACCCACAGATACGCAGTATTTT. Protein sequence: CSVDGGEPTDTQYF.